The rows below give T cell receptor beta chains drawn from one sample of a study of sequential checkpoint blockade in melanoma. Assay: immunoSEQ multiplex PCR; the TCRdb copy retains only in-frame clones and omits some. The sample comprises approximately 5,500 clones, about two fifths of which are singletons, and roughly 10% rests with the top ten. The sequences come from tumor tissue (inferred from file names), collected from a patient given nivolumab and ipilimumab in sequence. These receptors were obtained from a human donor with melanoma. The CDR3 runs from the conserved cysteine through the conserved F or W. The D gene is left open where the match is weak. Expanded clones get a size class; other rows say once, few or many, or leave the size out.

abundance: NA
d_gene: TRBD1
v_gene: TRBV7-8
j_gene: TRBJ2-2
len: 13
CDR3nt: TGTGCCAGCCACAGGGGGCGCACCGGGGAGCTGTTTTTT
CDR3aa: CASHRGRTGELFF

abundance: few
d_gene: TRBD1
v_gene: TRBV5-1
j_gene: TRBJ2-7
len: 20
CDR3nt: TGCGCCAGCAGCTTGGGAAAGGGACAGGAATTTTTCGACCCTACGACCGAGCAGTACTTC
CDR3aa: CASSLGKGQEFFDPTTEQYF

abundance: few
d_gene: NA
v_gene: TRBV19
j_gene: TRBJ2-7
len: 13
CDR3nt: TGTGCCAGTAGTGAGAAGCACTGGGATGAGCAGTACTTC
CDR3aa: CASSEKHWDEQYF

abundance: NA
d_gene: NA
v_gene: TRBV14
j_gene: TRBJ2-3
len: 18
CDR3nt: TGTGCCAGCAGCCAAAGCCCCAGTAGCCCTTCAGGTCCAGATACGCAGTATTTT
CDR3aa: CASSQSPSSPSGPDTQYF

abundance: few
d_gene: TRBD2
v_gene: TRBV10-2
j_gene: TRBJ2-1
len: 15
CDR3nt: TGCGCCAGCAGACCACTAGCGGGAGGGCGTAATGAGCAGTTCTTC
CDR3aa: CASRPLAGGRNEQFF

abundance: NA
d_gene: NA
v_gene: TRBV14
j_gene: TRBJ2-2
len: 13
CDR3nt: TGTGCCAGCAAAGGGGGATACACCGGGGAGCTGTTTTTT
CDR3aa: CASKGGYTGELFF

abundance: NA
d_gene: TRBD1
v_gene: TRBV30
j_gene: TRBJ2-1
len: 14
CDR3nt: TGTGCCTGGAATCAGGGGGCCTCCTACAATGAGCAGTTCTTC
CDR3aa: CAWNQGASYNEQFF

abundance: NA
d_gene: NA
v_gene: TRBV18
j_gene: TRBJ2-4
len: 15
CDR3nt: TGTGCCAGCTCACATCAGAGCCTAGCCAAAAACATTCAGTACTTC
CDR3aa: CASSHQSLAKNIQYF

abundance: few
d_gene: NA
v_gene: TRBV30
j_gene: TRBJ1-2
len: 12
CDR3nt: TGTGCCTGGAGCCGACGGGTTTATGGCTACACCTTC
CDR3aa: CAWSRRVYGYTF

abundance: NA
d_gene: TRBD1
v_gene: TRBV18
j_gene: TRBJ1-4
len: 16
CDR3nt: TGTGCCAGCTCAGGTACAGGGGCCTCATCTAATGAAAAACTGTTTTTT
CDR3aa: CASSGTGASSNEKLFF

abundance: medium-sized
d_gene: TRBD1
v_gene: TRBV15
j_gene: TRBJ1-4
len: 14
CDR3nt: TGTGCCACCAGCAGAGGTACAGGGGGTGAAAAACTGTTTTTT
CDR3aa: CATSRGTGGEKLFF

abundance: few
d_gene: NA
v_gene: TRBV2
j_gene: TRBJ2-7
len: 14
CDR3nt: TGTGCCAGCAGTGAAGCAGGCAGGGCGTACGAGCAGTACTTC
CDR3aa: CASSEAGRAYEQYF

abundance: NA
d_gene: NA
v_gene: TRBV9
j_gene: TRBJ2-5
len: 13
CDR3nt: TGTGCCAGCCAGAGCCTACTCCAAGAGACCCAGTACTTC
CDR3aa: CASQSLLQETQYF

abundance: NA
d_gene: NA
v_gene: TRBV6-8
j_gene: TRBJ1-2
len: 15
CDR3nt: TGTGCCAGCAGTTTGACAGCGACAATAAACTATGGCTACACCTTC
CDR3aa: CASSLTATINYGYTF

abundance: NA
d_gene: NA
v_gene: TRBV18
j_gene: TRBJ1-4
len: 17
CDR3nt: TGTGCCAGCTCACCACAGGGTCGGCAGGGAGGAGTTGAAAAACTGTTTTTT
CDR3aa: CASSPQGRQGGVEKLFF

abundance: NA
d_gene: NA
v_gene: TRBV30
j_gene: TRBJ1-3
len: 14
CDR3nt: TGTGCCTGGAGTGTCGCCGTAAATGGAAACACCATATATTTT
CDR3aa: CAWSVAVNGNTIYF

abundance: few
d_gene: TRBD2
v_gene: TRBV6-8
j_gene: TRBJ2-7
len: 15
CDR3nt: TGTGCCAGCAGTCTGACTAGCGGGAGTGGCTACGAGCAGTACTTC
CDR3aa: CASSLTSGSGYEQYF

abundance: few
d_gene: TRBD2
v_gene: TRBV11-3
j_gene: TRBJ2-7
len: 14
CDR3nt: TGTGCCAGCAGCCGACTAGCGGGAGATCACGAGCAGTACTTC
CDR3aa: CASSRLAGDHEQYF

abundance: NA
d_gene: TRBD1
v_gene: TRBV27
j_gene: TRBJ1-4
len: 15
CDR3nt: TGTGCCAGCAGTCCTCAGGGGGCGACTAATGAAAAACTGTTTTTT
CDR3aa: CASSPQGATNEKLFF

abundance: few
d_gene: TRBD1
v_gene: TRBV25-1
j_gene: TRBJ1-2
len: 17
CDR3nt: TGTGCCAGCAGTCCCCAAGGGGGCGTTTGGGGTAACTATGGCTACACCTTC
CDR3aa: CASSPQGGVWGNYGYTF

abundance: NA
d_gene: NA
v_gene: TRBV7-1
j_gene: TRBJ1-1
len: 13
CDR3nt: TGTGCCAGCAGCTTTAGGGAGAACACTGAAGCTTTCTTT
CDR3aa: CASSFRENTEAFF

abundance: few
d_gene: NA
v_gene: TRBV29-1
j_gene: TRBJ1-4
len: 13
CDR3nt: TGCAGCGTTGACCACAGGGCAGGCGAAAAACTGTTTTTT
CDR3aa: CSVDHRAGEKLFF

abundance: medium-sized
d_gene: TRBD2
v_gene: TRBV6-8
j_gene: TRBJ2-2
len: 18
CDR3nt: TGTGCCAGCAGTTACGACCTCCCGACTAGCTCTTCGTTTAGGGAGCTGTTTTTT
CDR3aa: CASSYDLPTSSSFRELFF

abundance: once
d_gene: NA
v_gene: TRBV14
j_gene: TRBJ1-5
len: 13
CDR3nt: TGTGCCAGCAGCCAAGATTATAATCAGCCCCAGCATTTT
CDR3aa: CASSQDYNQPQHF

abundance: few
d_gene: NA
v_gene: TRBV18
j_gene: TRBJ2-1
len: 12
CDR3nt: TGTGCCAGCCGGACAGAGAACAATGAGCAGTTCTTC
CDR3aa: CASRTENNEQFF

abundance: NA
d_gene: TRBD2
v_gene: TRBV19
j_gene: TRBJ2-7
len: 17
CDR3nt: TGTGCCAGTAGTCCCCAAGCGACCTTGGGCGGGGGGTACGAGCAGTACTTC
CDR3aa: CASSPQATLGGGYEQYF

abundance: NA
d_gene: NA
v_gene: TRBV11-1
j_gene: TRBJ2-7
len: 14
CDR3nt: TGTGCCAGCAGCTTAACCGGGCTCACCTACGAGCAGTACTTC
CDR3aa: CASSLTGLTYEQYF

abundance: few
d_gene: NA
v_gene: TRBV11-3
j_gene: TRBJ1-2
len: 14
CDR3nt: TGTGCCAGCAGCCTTACAGGATTCAACTATGGCTACACCTTC
CDR3aa: CASSLTGFNYGYTF

abundance: few
d_gene: NA
v_gene: TRBV11-3
j_gene: TRBJ2-2
len: 16
CDR3nt: TGTGCCAGCAGCCATCCCCAGGGCTTATACACCGGGGAGCTGTTTTTT
CDR3aa: CASSHPQGLYTGELFF

abundance: NA
d_gene: NA
v_gene: TRBV19
j_gene: TRBJ1-2
len: 15
CDR3nt: TGTGCCAGTAGTATAGTGACGGACGGCAGCTATGGCTACACCTTC
CDR3aa: CASSIVTDGSYGYTF

abundance: NA
d_gene: NA
v_gene: TRBV19
j_gene: TRBJ2-1
len: 15
CDR3nt: TGTGCCAGTACTTTCGAGCGGAGGGGTTACAATGAGCAGTTCTTC
CDR3aa: CASTFERRGYNEQFF

abundance: NA
d_gene: NA
v_gene: TRBV18
j_gene: TRBJ2-1
len: 16
CDR3nt: TGTGCCAGCTCACCACTGCAGTCACAGGGGAGGTATGAGCAGTTCTTC
CDR3aa: CASSPLQSQGRYEQFF

abundance: NA
d_gene: NA
v_gene: TRBV19
j_gene: TRBJ1-2
len: 14
CDR3nt: TGTGCCAGTAGTATTGGGGGAAATGGCTATGGCTACACCTTC
CDR3aa: CASSIGGNGYGYTF

abundance: NA
d_gene: NA
v_gene: TRBV28
j_gene: TRBJ2-1
len: 14
CDR3nt: TGTGCCAGCAGTTCGAATAGCTATTACAATGAGCAGTTCTTC
CDR3aa: CASSSNSYYNEQFF

abundance: NA
d_gene: NA
v_gene: TRBV10-3
j_gene: TRBJ2-3
len: 13
CDR3nt: TGTGCCATCAGTGAGTCTTACGAGACTACGCAGTATTTT
CDR3aa: CAISESYETTQYF

abundance: few
d_gene: TRBD2
v_gene: TRBV10-3
j_gene: TRBJ2-1
len: 16
CDR3nt: TGTGCCATCAGTGAGTTAGAGCGGGAGGCCTACAATGAGCAGTTCTTC
CDR3aa: CAISELEREAYNEQFF

abundance: NA
d_gene: NA
v_gene: TRBV18
j_gene: TRBJ2-4
len: 12
CDR3nt: TGTGCCAGCTCACCGGACTCGAGCATTCAGTACTTC
CDR3aa: CASSPDSSIQYF

abundance: NA
d_gene: NA
v_gene: TRBV11-3
j_gene: TRBJ1-5
len: 14
CDR3nt: TGTGCCAGCAGCTTGGACACCTCTAATCAGCCCCAGCATTTT
CDR3aa: CASSLDTSNQPQHF

abundance: medium-sized
d_gene: NA
v_gene: TRBV11-3
j_gene: TRBJ2-1
len: 18
CDR3nt: TGTGCCAGCAGTTCTATTGACCCACGCCTAGCCTCCTACAATGAGCAGTTCTTC
CDR3aa: CASSSIDPRLASYNEQFF

abundance: NA
d_gene: NA
v_gene: TRBV29-1
j_gene: TRBJ2-7
len: 16
CDR3nt: TGCAGCGTGGCCGGACCTTCTTACTTGAGAAGGTACGAGCAGTACTTC
CDR3aa: CSVAGPSYLRRYEQYF

abundance: NA
d_gene: NA
v_gene: TRBV28
j_gene: TRBJ1-4
len: 15
CDR3nt: TGTGCCAGCAGTTTTGAGAGTTACTTTAATGAAAAACTGTTTTTT
CDR3aa: CASSFESYFNEKLFF

abundance: NA
d_gene: NA
v_gene: TRBV30
j_gene: TRBJ1-4
len: 15
CDR3nt: TGTGCCTGGAGTCGCCCGGGAACAACTAATGAAAAACTGTTTTTT
CDR3aa: CAWSRPGTTNEKLFF

abundance: few
d_gene: NA
v_gene: TRBV11-3
j_gene: TRBJ2-1
len: 15
CDR3nt: TGTGCCAGCAGCCCCAGGACTATGGGCGACTATGAGCAGTTCTTC
CDR3aa: CASSPRTMGDYEQFF

abundance: NA
d_gene: NA
v_gene: TRBV6-8
j_gene: TRBJ2-1
len: 13
CDR3nt: TGTGCCAGCAGTCCGTTGGGGGTCAATGAGCAGTTCTTC
CDR3aa: CASSPLGVNEQFF

abundance: few
d_gene: NA
v_gene: TRBV6-8
j_gene: TRBJ1-4
len: 13
CDR3nt: TGTGCCAGTAGGAGGGGGGTGGGTGAAAAACTGTTTTTT
CDR3aa: CASRRGVGEKLFF

abundance: few
d_gene: NA
v_gene: TRBV18
j_gene: TRBJ2-7
len: 13
CDR3nt: TGTGCCAGCTCACCACAGGCAATAGACGAGCAGTACTTC
CDR3aa: CASSPQAIDEQYF

abundance: few
d_gene: NA
v_gene: TRBV6-8
j_gene: TRBJ2-2
len: 14
CDR3nt: TGTGCCAGCAGTTTAGGGTGGAACACCGGGGAGCTGTTTTTT
CDR3aa: CASSLGWNTGELFF